This passage covers 4 T cell receptor beta chains from one sample sequenced in a study of OX40 agonist ivuxolimab in advanced cancers. Library creation used the immunoSEQ multiplex PCR assay. TCRdb took over this immuneACCESS table, retaining in-frame rearrangements with V and J assigned. Such tables are incomplete; in checked studies, under half of the missing clones stem from an unresolved V gene, and the remainder is unexplained. The sample table records 100,000 to 150,000 clones; 85% to 95% of these occur just once. About 0.81% of the sample is in the top ten clones. The source material was CD4+ or CD8+ T cells sorted from blood, sampled in a trial of the OX40 agonist ivuxolimab. These receptors all come from an adult with an advanced solid tumor such as melanoma, head and neck, liver or kidney cancer.

The chain joins TRBV13 to TRBJ2-7, with D unresolved. The CDR3 runs to 15 residues. V was trimmed by 0 bases and J by 4 bases, leaving 13 bases between them. Germline V lookup: CDR1 PRHDT, CDR2 FYEKMQ (reference sequence). CDR3: CASSLGSTPAYEQYF. CDR3 nucleotides: TGTGCCAGCAGCTTAGGGTCTACACCGGCTTACGAGCAGTACTTC.

The V and J genes are TRBV27 and TRBJ1-4; D gene ambiguous. Trimming took off 5 bases at V and 0 bases at J, with 7 bases between the two ends. The CDR3 extends over 14 amino acids. The germline V gene encodes CDR1 MNHEY and CDR2 SMNVEV (reference sequence). The CDR3 protein is CASSGTATNEKLFF. In DNA form, the CDR3 reads TGTGCCAGCAGTGGAACCGCAACTAATGAAAAACTGTTTTTT. Looking up the rest from reference TRBV27 and TRBJ1-4 gives the full variable domain: EAQVTQNPRYLITVTGKKLTVTCSQNMNHEYMSWYRQDPGLGLRQIYYSMNVEVTDKGDVPEGYKVSRKEKRNFPLILESPSPNQTSLYFCASSGTATNEKLFFGSGTQLSVL.

J is TRBJ1-5 and V is TRBV6-5; 8 nucleotides match TRBD1. Germline lookup yields CDR1 MNHEY and CDR2 SVGAGI. Trimming removed 2 bases from V and 7 bases from J; junction bases left unmatched: 7. This CDR3 spans 15 amino acids. The CDR3 nucleotides are TGTGCCAGCAGTTACAGAACAGGGGGAAGCCAGCCCCAGCATTTT. Amino acid sequence: CASSYRTGGSQPQHF.

The J gene is TRBJ1-1, the V gene TRBV19; D unclear. CDR1 LNHDA and CDR2 SQIVND come from the germline V gene (reference sequence). V was cut by 3 bases and J by 3 bases, with 8 bases left in between. The CDR3 is 13 residues long. This CDR3 reads CASSMSTDTEAFF. The CDR3 DNA reads TGTGCCAGTAGTATGTCGACTGACACTGAAGCTTTCTTT.